This TCR beta chain derives from a study of identical twins. TCRdb independently ran MiXCR on the 5' RACE reads; one entry per CDR3 protein. The data show 690,000 or so distinct CDR3 sequences, roughly 8% seen once. V gave up 3 bases and J gave up 13 bases; unmatched junction bases: 10. Per germline, CDR1 SGHTA and CDR2 FQGNSA. This CDR3 has 16 amino acids. Study results and caveats: The conclusions drew on cross-sectional statistical analysis instead of tracking the same donors. The authors noted that invariant MAIT and iNKT cells could partly confound zero-insertion analyses.

Points on this clonotype: What it binds is not known.

These same records also appear under a second study, on yellow fever vaccine responses in identical twins. That report adds: Twin vaccine T cell responses reportedly seemed partly convergent, partly personalized.

The specimen sequenced was PBMCs. The TCR was taken from a woman aged 18-29 years in good health. The gene calls are TRBV7-2 and TRBJ2-1; TRBD2 agrees at 15 bases. The CDR3 loop reads CASSLGPGTSGRYQFF. The CDR3 region has the DNA TGTGCCAGCAGCTTGGGACCCGGGACTAGCGGGAGGTATCAGTTCTTC.